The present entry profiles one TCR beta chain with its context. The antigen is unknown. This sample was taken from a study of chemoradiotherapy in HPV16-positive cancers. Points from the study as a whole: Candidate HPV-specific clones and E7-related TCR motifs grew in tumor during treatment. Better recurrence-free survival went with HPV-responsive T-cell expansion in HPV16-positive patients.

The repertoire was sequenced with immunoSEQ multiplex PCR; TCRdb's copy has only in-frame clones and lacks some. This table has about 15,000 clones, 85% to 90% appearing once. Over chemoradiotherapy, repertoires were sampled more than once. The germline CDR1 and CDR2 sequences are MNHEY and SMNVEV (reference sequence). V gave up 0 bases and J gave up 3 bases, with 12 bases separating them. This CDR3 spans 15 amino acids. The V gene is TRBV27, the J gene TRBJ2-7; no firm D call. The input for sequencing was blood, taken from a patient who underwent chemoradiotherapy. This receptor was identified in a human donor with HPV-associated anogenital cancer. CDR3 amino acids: CASSLSPFLSYEQYF. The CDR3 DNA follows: TGTGCCAGCAGTTTATCTCCCTTTTTGAGCTACGAGCAGTACTTC.